These T cell receptor beta chains were read from a single sample in a study of control samples from healthy donors and cancer patients. Clones were read by immunoSEQ multiplex PCR, and TCRdb kept only the in-frame ones, dropping some. The repertoire holds about 83,000 clones, with roughly 91% as singletons. The specimen was blood. The receptors here all came from a man aged 45-65 years in good health. CDR3s include the opening cysteine and the closing phenylalanine or tryptophan. The D gene is left open where the match is weak. A clone size is listed for some rows: how often the clone was seen (once, few, many), or a class if it is expanded.

D gene: .
clone size: .
V gene: TRBV6-1
J gene: TRBJ2-7
CDR3 protein: CASSETQAGGEQYF
CDR3 DNA: TGTGCCAGCAGTGAAACACAGGCCGGGGGCGAGCAGTACTTC

D gene: .
clone size: .
V gene: TRBV20-1
J gene: TRBJ2-1
CDR3 protein: CSALDSSEQFF
CDR3 DNA: TGCAGTGCTTTGGACAGTTCTGAGCAGTTCTTC

D gene: .
clone size: .
V gene: TRBV12-3/TRBV12-4
J gene: TRBJ1-5
CDR3 protein: CASGEVNQPQHF
CDR3 DNA: TGTGCCAGCGGAGAGGTAAATCAGCCCCAGCATTTT

D gene: .
clone size: .
V gene: TRBV25-1
J gene: TRBJ2-3
CDR3 protein: CASSDPGRFTDTQYF
CDR3 DNA: TGTGCCAGCAGTGACCCGGGACGGTTTACAGATACGCAGTATTTT

D gene: .
clone size: few
V gene: TRBV14
J gene: TRBJ2-7
CDR3 protein: CASSQVRNEQYF
CDR3 DNA: TGTGCCAGCAGCCAAGTAAGGAACGAGCAGTACTTC

D gene: TRBD1
clone size: .
V gene: TRBV7-9
J gene: TRBJ1-1
CDR3 protein: CASSLGGQAPEAFF
CDR3 DNA: TGTGCCAGCAGCTTAGGGGGACAGGCCCCTGAAGCTTTCTTT

D gene: .
clone size: .
V gene: TRBV5-1
J gene: TRBJ2-7
CDR3 protein: CASSLDGTYEQYF
CDR3 DNA: TGCGCCAGCAGCTTGGACGGGACCTACGAGCAGTACTTC

D gene: .
clone size: .
V gene: TRBV7-8
J gene: TRBJ1-1
CDR3 protein: CASSFGSTEAFF
CDR3 DNA: TGTGCCAGCAGCTTTGGGAGCACTGAAGCTTTCTTT

D gene: .
clone size: .
V gene: TRBV2
J gene: TRBJ1-2
CDR3 protein: CASIKGLGYGYTF
CDR3 DNA: TGTGCCAGCATAAAGGGCCTAGGGTATGGCTACACCTTC

D gene: .
clone size: once
V gene: TRBV27
J gene: TRBJ1-5
CDR3 protein: CASSFKPNQPQHF
CDR3 DNA: TGTGCCAGCAGTTTCAAGCCCAATCAGCCCCAGCATTTT

D gene: TRBD1
clone size: .
V gene: TRBV13
J gene: TRBJ2-6
CDR3 protein: CASSSRDRGLGANVLTF
CDR3 DNA: TGTGCCAGCAGCTCCAGGGACAGGGGATTGGGGGCCAACGTCCTGACTTTC

D gene: .
clone size: .
V gene: TRBV7-8
J gene: TRBJ2-1
CDR3 protein: CASSGGRHNEQFF
CDR3 DNA: TGTGCCAGCAGCGGAGGGCGCCACAATGAGCAGTTCTTC

D gene: .
clone size: .
V gene: TRBV29-1
J gene: TRBJ1-1
CDR3 protein: CSVGENTEAFF
CDR3 DNA: TGCAGCGTTGGTGAGAACACTGAAGCTTTCTTT

D gene: .
clone size: .
V gene: TRBV29-1
J gene: TRBJ1-2
CDR3 protein: CSAGDYGYTF
CDR3 DNA: TGCAGCGCAGGGGACTATGGCTACACCTTC

D gene: .
clone size: .
V gene: TRBV29-1
J gene: TRBJ2-7
CDR3 protein: CSVASGPTYEQYF
CDR3 DNA: TGCAGCGTAGCTTCGGGACCCACTTACGAGCAGTACTTC

D gene: .
clone size: .
V gene: TRBV19
J gene: TRBJ1-2
CDR3 protein: CASSMGRDSDGYTF
CDR3 DNA: TGTGCCAGTAGTATGGGACGGGATTCCGATGGCTACACCTTC

D gene: TRBD1
clone size: .
V gene: TRBV19
J gene: TRBJ1-5
CDR3 protein: CASRQTGEQQPQHF
CDR3 DNA: TGTGCCAGTAGGCAGACAGGGGAGCAACAGCCCCAGCATTTT

D gene: .
clone size: once
V gene: TRBV11-2
J gene: TRBJ1-6
CDR3 protein: CASSLSRFNSPLHF
CDR3 DNA: TGTGCCAGCAGCTTAAGTAGGTTTAATTCACCCCTCCACTTT

D gene: .
clone size: .
V gene: TRBV11-2
J gene: TRBJ1-4
CDR3 protein: CASSLVGSTNEKLFF
CDR3 DNA: TGTGCCAGCAGCTTAGTGGGATCAACTAATGAAAAACTGTTTTTT

D gene: .
clone size: .
V gene: TRBV5-8
J gene: TRBJ2-1
CDR3 protein: CAKGVPGREQFF
CDR3 DNA: TGTGCCAAAGGGGTCCCAGGAAGGGAGCAGTTCTTC

D gene: .
clone size: .
V gene: TRBV21-1
J gene: TRBJ2-7
CDR3 protein: CASSNPGQAPYEQYF
CDR3 DNA: TGTGCCAGCAGCAATCCGGGACAGGCCCCCTACGAGCAGTACTTC

D gene: .
clone size: .
V gene: TRBV6-5
J gene: TRBJ1-1
CDR3 protein: CASSRGRANTEAFF
CDR3 DNA: TGTGCCAGCAGTCGGGGGAGGGCGAACACTGAAGCTTTCTTT

D gene: TRBD2
clone size: .
V gene: TRBV9
J gene: TRBJ2-1
CDR3 protein: CASSPRSGTSGVEQFF
CDR3 DNA: TGTGCCAGCAGCCCCCGCTCCGGGACTAGCGGGGTTGAGCAGTTCTTC

D gene: .
clone size: .
V gene: TRBV7-7
J gene: TRBJ2-1
CDR3 protein: CASSLIQGLSSYNEQFF
CDR3 DNA: TGTGCCAGCAGCCTAATACAGGGACTCAGCTCCTACAATGAGCAGTTCTTC

D gene: TRBD1
clone size: .
V gene: TRBV6-5
J gene: TRBJ1-4
CDR3 protein: CASSSQGANEKLFF
CDR3 DNA: TGTGCCAGCAGTTCACAGGGGGCTAATGAAAAACTGTTTTTT

D gene: .
clone size: .
V gene: TRBV6-6
J gene: TRBJ2-7
CDR3 protein: CASSLARSYEQYF
CDR3 DNA: TGTGCCAGCAGTTTGGCACGTTCCTACGAGCAGTACTTC